What follows describes a single T cell receptor (beta chain). This clonotype was seen ten or more times. Its antigen target is currently unknown. No much larger clone exists at a distance of one base, and base qualities are not known. The data are from a study of blood T cells in healthy people across ages (dated by TCRdb to the mid-2010s). For the wider study: In model experiments, template switching captured roughly one uniquely barcoded TCR beta cDNA molecule for every two T cells. To avoid experimental bias, donors of different ages were randomly spread across the sequencing lanes. Two additional independent replicas of 1 million unique cDNA reads from the same blood draw were analyzed for two donors (one aged 18 to 30 and one aged 80 or older). Donors were grouped into four age groups: young (average approximately 16 years), middle-aged (39), aged (approximately 67) and long-lived (about 89). To track age-related changes in TCR beta repertoire diversity, the study relied on deep sequencing normalized with unique cDNA molecular identifiers. Points the paper makes about the study in general: Because profiling used bulk unsorted PBMCs, naive and antigen-experienced compartments could not be compared conclusively. A strong correlation was found between observed TCR beta diversity and the percentage of naive T cells measured by flow cytometry. Compared with the aged group, the long-lived group had more naive CD4+ T cells, fewer expanded clones and increased TCR diversity, suggesting age selection. Estimates of total diversity based on one million sequenced T cells were regarded as lower bounds and as underestimates. Observed TCR beta diversity per million T cells fell roughly linearly with age, and a significant reduction was already apparent by age roughly 40. Donor CMV infection status was unknown, potentially confounding age-related changes in expanded clonotypes.

Library creation used 5' RACE. TCRdb shows the sequencer as Illumina HiSeq 2500. The second PCR ran for about 6 to 12 cycles and used a J-beta primer mix along with a sample-barcoded 5' primer. Each TCR beta cDNA molecule received a unique molecular identifier from a template-switch 5' adaptor carrying 12 random nucleotides. At least 2.5 million CDR3-containing paired-end reads were obtained from each sample. The Mint cDNA synthesis kit, primed by a TRBC-specific oligonucleotide, was used to synthesize first-strand cDNA from all RNA. Following uracil-DNA glycosylase treatment, a first 18-cycle PCR with universal primers M1SS and BC2_uni_R was performed on all cDNA. The paper's data handling went like this. For normalization, 1 million high-quality reads, each with a distinct molecular identifier, were randomly selected from each sample. Reads with shared molecular identifiers were discarded instead of being binned into consensus sequences. MiTCR, with a Q25 quality threshold and the strictest error-elimination algorithm, was used for CDR3 identification, clonotype clustering and error correction. A nonparametric unseen species model with Euler transformation was used to estimate lower-bound total TCR beta diversity. TCRdb ran its own pipeline on the public reads, namely fastp trimming at Q25 and MiXCR clone calling, and kept in-frame beta chains. Duplicate CDR3 protein sequences are folded into a single record with the most common DNA and genes. V and J calls and clone size were set by TCRdb, not the authors. The table for this sample lists hundreds of thousands of distinct CDR3 sequences; about 42% of them were counted only once. The leading ten clones occupy roughly a fifth of the sample.

The CDR3, from cysteine to phenylalanine, totals 14 residues. Of the read, only the CDR3 DNA is kept; its 42 bases are in frame from base 1. CDR1 SGHAT and CDR2 FQNNGV are derived from the germline V gene. Trimming costs V 4 bases and J 4 bases, and their ends lie 11 bases apart. The approximately 41 donors, aged 6 to 90 years, were systemically healthy Caucasian individuals from Russia. Each donor gave 9 to 10 milliliters of peripheral blood, collected into EDTA-treated Vacutainer tubes. Ficoll-Paque density-gradient centrifugation was used to isolate PBMCs, with at least 6 million per sample. Total RNA was extracted from PBMCs with Trizol reagent, with at least 6 micrograms obtained per sample. For every donor, an aliquot of PBMCs went through flow cytometry to measure the percentages of naive CD45RAhigh/CD27high T cells.

The TCR was taken from a man between 60 and 75 years old in good health. The chain uses TRBV11-2 and TRBJ2-1, with the D call tentatively TRBD1 or TRBD2, each fitting 5 bases. Input material: blood. The DNA reads TGTGCCAGCAGCTCGGGTGGGGGATACAATGAGCAGTTCTTC. Its translation is CASSSGGGYNEQFF.